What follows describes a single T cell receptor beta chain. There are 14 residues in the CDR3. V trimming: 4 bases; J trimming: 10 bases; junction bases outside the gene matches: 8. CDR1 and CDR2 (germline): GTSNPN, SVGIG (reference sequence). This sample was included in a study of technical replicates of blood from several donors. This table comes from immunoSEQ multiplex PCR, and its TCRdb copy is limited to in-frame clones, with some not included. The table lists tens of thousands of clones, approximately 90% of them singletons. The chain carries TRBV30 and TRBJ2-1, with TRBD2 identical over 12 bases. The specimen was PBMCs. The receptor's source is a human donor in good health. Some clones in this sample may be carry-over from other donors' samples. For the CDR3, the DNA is TGTGCCTGGATCGGGGGACTAGCGGGCCCCGAGCAGTTCTTC. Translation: CAWIGGLAGPEQFF.